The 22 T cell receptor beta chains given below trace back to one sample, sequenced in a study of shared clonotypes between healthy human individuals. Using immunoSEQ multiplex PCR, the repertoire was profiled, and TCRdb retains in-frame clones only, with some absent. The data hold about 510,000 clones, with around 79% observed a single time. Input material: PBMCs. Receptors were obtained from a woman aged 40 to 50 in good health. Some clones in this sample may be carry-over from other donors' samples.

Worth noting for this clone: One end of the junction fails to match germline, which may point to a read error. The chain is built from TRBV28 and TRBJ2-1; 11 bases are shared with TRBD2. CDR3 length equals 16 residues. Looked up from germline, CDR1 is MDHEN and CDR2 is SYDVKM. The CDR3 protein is CVSRDSSGRARDEQFF. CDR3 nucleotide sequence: TGTGTCAGCAGGGACAGTAGCGGGAGGGCCAGGGATGAGCAGTTCTTC.

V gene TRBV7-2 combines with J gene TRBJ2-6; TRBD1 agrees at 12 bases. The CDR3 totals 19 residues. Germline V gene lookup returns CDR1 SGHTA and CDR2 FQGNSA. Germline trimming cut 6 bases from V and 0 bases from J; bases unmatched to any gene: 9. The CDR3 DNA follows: TGTGCCAGCAGGCGTACCGGGACAGGGGGCGCCTCTGGGGCCAACGTCCTGACTTTC. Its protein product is CASRRTGTGGASGANVLTF. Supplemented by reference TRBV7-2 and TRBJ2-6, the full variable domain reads GAGVSQSPSNKVTEKGKDVELRCDPISGHTALYWYRQSLGQGLEFLIYFQGNSAPDKSGLPSDRFSAERTGGSVSTLTIQRTQQEDSAVYLCASRRTGTGGASGANVLTFGAGSRLTVL.

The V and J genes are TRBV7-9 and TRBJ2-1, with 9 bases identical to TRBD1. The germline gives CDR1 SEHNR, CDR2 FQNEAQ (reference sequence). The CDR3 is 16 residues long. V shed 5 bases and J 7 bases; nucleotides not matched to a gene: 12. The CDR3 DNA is TGTGCCAGCAGCGGGGGGACAGGGAATCGCAAGAATGAGCAGTTCTTC. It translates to CASSGGTGNRKNEQFF.

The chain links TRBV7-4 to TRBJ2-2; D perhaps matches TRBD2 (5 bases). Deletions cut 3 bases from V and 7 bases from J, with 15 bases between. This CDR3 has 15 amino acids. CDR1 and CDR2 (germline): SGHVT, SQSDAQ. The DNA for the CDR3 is TGTGCCAGCAGCTTGGACTGGGTTGGTTTCGGGGAGCTGTTTTTT. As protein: CASSLDWVGFGELFF. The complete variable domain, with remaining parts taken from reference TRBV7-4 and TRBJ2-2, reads GAGVSQSPRYKVAKRGRDVALRCDSISGHVTLYWYRQTLGQGSEVLTYSQSDAQRDKSGRPSGRFSAERPERSVSTLKIQRTEQGDSAVYLCASSLDWVGFGELFFGEGSRLTVL.

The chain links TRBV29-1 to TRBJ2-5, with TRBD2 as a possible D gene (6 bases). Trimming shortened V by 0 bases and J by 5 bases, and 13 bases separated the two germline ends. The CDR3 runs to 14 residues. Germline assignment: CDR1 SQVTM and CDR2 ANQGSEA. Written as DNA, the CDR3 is TGCAGCGTTGAAGATTCCGGGACTGGGGAGACCCAGTACTTC. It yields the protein CSVEDSGTGETQYF.

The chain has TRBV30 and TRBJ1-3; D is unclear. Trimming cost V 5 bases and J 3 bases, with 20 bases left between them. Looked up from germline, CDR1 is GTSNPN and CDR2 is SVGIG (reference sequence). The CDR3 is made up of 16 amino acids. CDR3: CAWSPILSGFGNTIYF. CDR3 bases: TGTGCCTGGTCTCCGATCCTTTCGGGTTTTGGAAACACCATATATTTT.

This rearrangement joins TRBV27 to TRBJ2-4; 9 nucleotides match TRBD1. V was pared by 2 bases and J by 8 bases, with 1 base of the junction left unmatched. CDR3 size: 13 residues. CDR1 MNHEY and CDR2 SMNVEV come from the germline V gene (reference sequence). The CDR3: CASSLRQGDIQYF. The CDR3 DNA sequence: TGTGCCAGCAGTTTAAGACAGGGGGACATTCAGTACTTC.

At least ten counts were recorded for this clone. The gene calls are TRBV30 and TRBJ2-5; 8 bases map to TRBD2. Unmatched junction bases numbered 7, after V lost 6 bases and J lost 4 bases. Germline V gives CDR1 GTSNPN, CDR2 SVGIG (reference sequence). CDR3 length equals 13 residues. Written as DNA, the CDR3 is TGTGCCTGTAGCGGGATGCAAGGAGAGACCCAGTACTTC. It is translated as CACSGMQGETQYF.

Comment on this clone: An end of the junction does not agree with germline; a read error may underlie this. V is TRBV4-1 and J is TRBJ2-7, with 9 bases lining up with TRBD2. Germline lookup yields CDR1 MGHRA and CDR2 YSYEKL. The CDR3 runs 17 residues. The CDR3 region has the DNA TGCGCCAGCAGCCAAGGCGCCTTGGCGGGAGGGTGGTACGGGCAGTACTTC. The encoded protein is CASSQGALAGGWYGQYF.

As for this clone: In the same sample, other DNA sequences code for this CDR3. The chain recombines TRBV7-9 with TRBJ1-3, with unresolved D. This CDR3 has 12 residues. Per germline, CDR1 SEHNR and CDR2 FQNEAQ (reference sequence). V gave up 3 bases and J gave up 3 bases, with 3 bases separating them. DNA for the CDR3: TGTGCCAGCAGCTTGGGTGGAAACACCATATATTTT. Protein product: CASSLGGNTIYF.

The CDR3 DNA reads as TGCGCCAGCAGCTTTTCTAGCGGCACAGATACGCAGTATTTT. As protein: CASSFSSGTDTQYF. The V and J genes are TRBV5-1 and TRBJ2-3, with TRBD2 as a possible D gene (6 bases). Trimming shortened V by 2 bases and J by 1 base, and 8 bases separated the two germline ends. The germline V gene has CDR1 SGHRS and CDR2 YFSETQ. The CDR3 covers 14 residues.

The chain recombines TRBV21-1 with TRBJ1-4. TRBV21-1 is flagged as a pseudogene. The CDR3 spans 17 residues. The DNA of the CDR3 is TGTGCCAGCAGCAAAGCGCGAGGGTTTGGGACTAATGAAAAACTGTTTTTT. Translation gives CASSKARGFGTNEKLFF.

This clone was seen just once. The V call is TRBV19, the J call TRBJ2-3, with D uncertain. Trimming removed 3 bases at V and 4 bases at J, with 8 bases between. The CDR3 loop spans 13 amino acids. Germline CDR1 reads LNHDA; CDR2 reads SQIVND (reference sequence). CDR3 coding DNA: TGTGCCAGTAGTATTGCATGGGCAGATACGCAGTATTTT. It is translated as CASSIAWADTQYF. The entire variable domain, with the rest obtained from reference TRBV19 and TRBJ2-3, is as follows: DGGITQSPKYLFRKEGQNVTLSCEQNLNHDAMYWYRQDPGQGLRLIYYSQIVNDFQKGDIAEGYSVSREKKESFPLTVTSAQKNPTAFYLCASSIAWADTQYFGPGTRLTVL.

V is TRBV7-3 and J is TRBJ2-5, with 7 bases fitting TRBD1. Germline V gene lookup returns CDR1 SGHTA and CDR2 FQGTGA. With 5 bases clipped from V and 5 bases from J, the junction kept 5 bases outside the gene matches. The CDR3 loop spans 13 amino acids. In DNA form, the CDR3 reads TGTGCCAGCAGCAGGGGACAGTCGGAGACCCAGTACTTC. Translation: CASSRGQSETQYF.

The CDR3 region is CASSQEGLAGYEQYF. The CDR3 DNA reads TGTGCCAGCAGCCAAGAAGGGCTAGCGGGGTACGAGCAGTACTTC. This chain joins TRBV4-2 and TRBJ2-7; 9 bases fit TRBD2. The germline CDR1 and CDR2 sequences are LGHNA and YNFKEQ. The CDR3 loop spans 15 amino acids. V was pared by 0 bases and J by 4 bases, with 4 bases of the junction left unmatched.

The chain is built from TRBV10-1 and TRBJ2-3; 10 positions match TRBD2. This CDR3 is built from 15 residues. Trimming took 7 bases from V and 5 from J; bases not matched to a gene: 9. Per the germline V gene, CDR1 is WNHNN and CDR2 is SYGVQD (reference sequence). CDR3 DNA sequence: TGCGCCAGCATTGGAGCGGGGGGGCCGGAAGATACGCAGTATTTT. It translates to CASIGAGGPEDTQYF.

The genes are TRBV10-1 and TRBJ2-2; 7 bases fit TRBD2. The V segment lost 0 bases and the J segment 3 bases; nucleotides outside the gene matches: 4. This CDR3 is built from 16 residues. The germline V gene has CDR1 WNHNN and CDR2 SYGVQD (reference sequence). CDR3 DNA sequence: TGCGCCAGCAGTGAGTCGGGGGGGTTAGACACCGGGGAGCTGTTTTTT. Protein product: CASSESGGLDTGELFF.

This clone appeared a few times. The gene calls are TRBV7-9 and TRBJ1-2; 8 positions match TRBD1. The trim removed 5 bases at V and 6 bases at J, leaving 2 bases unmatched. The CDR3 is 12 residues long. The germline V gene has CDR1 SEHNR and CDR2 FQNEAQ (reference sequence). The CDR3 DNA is TGTGCCAGCAGCCCGACAGGGGATGGCTACACCTTC. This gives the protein CASSPTGDGYTF. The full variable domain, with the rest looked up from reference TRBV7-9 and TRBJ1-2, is DTGVSQNPRHKITKRGQNVTFRCDPISEHNRLYWYRQTLGQGPEFLTYFQNEAQLEKSRLLSDRFSAERPKGSFSTLEIQRTEQGDSAMYLCASSPTGDGYTFGSGTRLTVV.

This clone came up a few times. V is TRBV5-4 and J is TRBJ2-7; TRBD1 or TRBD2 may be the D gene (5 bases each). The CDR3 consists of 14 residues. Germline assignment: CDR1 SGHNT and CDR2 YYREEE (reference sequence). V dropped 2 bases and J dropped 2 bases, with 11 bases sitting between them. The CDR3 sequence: CASSFSGTPYEQYF. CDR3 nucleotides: TGTGCCAGCAGCTTTTCCGGGACCCCCTACGAGCAGTACTTC.

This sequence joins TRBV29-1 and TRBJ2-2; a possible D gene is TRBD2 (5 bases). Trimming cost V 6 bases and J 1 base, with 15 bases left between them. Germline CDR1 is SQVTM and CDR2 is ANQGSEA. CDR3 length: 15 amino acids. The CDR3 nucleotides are TGCAGCGTCCCAAAGTTCCGGGAGAACACCGGGGAGCTGTTTTTT. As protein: CSVPKFRENTGELFF.

The CDR3 DNA sequence: TGTGCCAGCAGCGTCGGGACCCTCACAGATACGCAGTATTTT. This gives the protein CASSVGTLTDTQYF. The gene calls are TRBV9 and TRBJ2-3; D might be TRBD1 or TRBD2, each matching 5 bases. V gave up 2 bases and J gave up 2 bases, with 9 bases separating them. This CDR3 region has 14 residues. CDR1 SGDLS and CDR2 YYNGEE come from the germline V gene.

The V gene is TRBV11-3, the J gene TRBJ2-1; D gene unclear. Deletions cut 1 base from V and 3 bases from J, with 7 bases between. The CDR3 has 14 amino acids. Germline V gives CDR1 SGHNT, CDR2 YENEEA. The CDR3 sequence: CASSLAPGYNEQFF. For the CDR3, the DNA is TGTGCCAGCAGCTTAGCCCCCGGCTACAATGAGCAGTTCTTC.